One and the same sample provided the 28 T cell receptor beta chains below, sequenced in a study of a mutant IDH1 vaccine in newly diagnosed glioma. Their antigens remain unidentified. Noted time point: week 5, during vaccination. Vaccine doses each comprised 300 ug of mutant IDH1 20-mer peptide, with topical imiquimod. Produced via immunoSEQ multiplex PCR; TCRdb's table is partial and in-frame only. The sample consists of about 28,000 clones, roughly 90% of them appearing once. The source was PBMCs, collected from a glioma patient whose treatment included an IDH1 peptide vaccine. The receptors come from a man between 18 and 29 years old with glioma.

The chain links TRBV27 to TRBJ1-6, with a possible D match to TRBD1 (6 bases). Germline V gives CDR1 MNHEY, CDR2 SMNVEV (reference sequence). This CDR3 region has 15 residues. V was pared by 3 bases and J by 9 bases, with 15 bases between. The CDR3 protein is CASSLGREGGSPLHF. The CDR3 nucleotides read TGTGCCAGCAGTTTGGGTCGCGAAGGGGGTTCACCCCTCCACTTT.

The chain has TRBV6-5 and TRBJ2-1; D possibly corresponds to TRBD1 (5 bases). The CDR3 spans 13 residues. Germline CDR1 reads MNHEY; CDR2 reads SVGAGI. V dropped 4 bases and J dropped 8 bases, with 12 bases sitting between them. The CDR3 sequence: CASSLTESHEQFF. CDR3 in DNA: TGTGCCAGCAGTTTGACAGAGTCCCATGAGCAGTTCTTC.

The rearrangement links TRBV28 to TRBJ2-1, with 11 bases aligning to TRBD2. This CDR3 region has 16 residues. The V segment lost 5 bases and the J segment 4 bases; nucleotides outside the gene matches: 7. In germline, CDR1 is MDHEN, CDR2 SYDVKM. Here the CDR3 DNA reads TGTGCCAGCAGTGGGCATAGCGGGAGGGAGTACAATGAGCAGTTCTTC. This codes for CASSGHSGREYNEQFF.

The V gene is TRBV30, the J gene TRBJ2-7, with TRBD1 identical over 10 bases. Trimming removed 8 bases from V and 3 bases from J; junction bases left unmatched: 1. The CDR3 spans 11 residues. Per germline, CDR1 GTSNPN and CDR2 SVGIG (reference sequence). CDR3 loop: CAGDRGYEQYF. The CDR3 coding sequence is TGTGCCGGGGACAGGGGCTACGAGCAGTACTTC.

This rearrangement joins TRBV7-2 to TRBJ2-5; no clear D. The V and J ends lost 4 bases and 5 bases respectively, with 8 bases between them. The CDR3 is 12 residues long. CDR1 and CDR2 (germline): SGHTA, FQGNSA. The CDR3 loop is CASSSPGETQYF. Here the CDR3 DNA reads TGTGCCAGCAGCTCTCCCGGGGAGACCCAGTACTTC.

This clone is medium-sized. J is TRBJ2-7 and V is TRBV27; possible D gene TRBD2, 6 bases. The germline CDR1 and CDR2 sequences are MNHEY and SMNVEV (reference sequence). This CDR3 is 16 amino acids long. V lost 6 bases to trimming and J lost 2 bases, with 20 bases between them. CDR3 in amino acids: CASRLFGTAGPYEQYF. The CDR3 nucleotides are TGTGCCAGCAGACTCTTCGGGACCGCGGGGCCCTACGAGCAGTACTTC.

The chain couples TRBV25-1 to TRBJ1-2; D is possibly TRBD1 (6 bases). V was pared by 2 bases and J by 7 bases, with 8 bases between. The V gene's germline CDR1 is MGHDK and CDR2 SYGVNS. The CDR3 is 12 amino acids. CDR3 in amino acids: CASSETGFGYTF. CDR3 coding DNA: TGTGCCAGCAGTGAAACAGGGTTTGGCTACACCTTC.

The chain recombines TRBV7-2 with TRBJ1-5, with 9 nucleotides matching TRBD1. The CDR3 covers 13 residues. Per germline, CDR1 SGHTA and CDR2 FQGNSA. V shed 6 bases, J shed 7 bases, and the junction held 4 bases outside the gene matches. CDR3 nucleotide sequence: TGTGCCAGCAGTTGGGACAGGGCCCAGCCCCAGCATTTT. This encodes CASSWDRAQPQHF.

V usage is TRBV7-2 and J usage is TRBJ1-6; no reliable D call. The CDR3 extends over 13 amino acids. The V gene lost 3 bases and the J gene lost 9 bases, with 9 bases spanning the gap. In germline, CDR1 is SGHTA, CDR2 FQGNSA. The CDR3 DNA follows: TGTGCCAGCAGCTTCTCGGCCACTTCACCCCTCCACTTT. This encodes CASSFSATSPLHF. The entire variable domain, with the rest obtained from reference TRBV7-2 and TRBJ1-6, is as follows: GAGVSQSPSNKVTEKGKDVELRCDPISGHTALYWYRQSLGQGLEFLIYFQGNSAPDKSGLPSDRFSAERTGGSVSTLTIQRTQQEDSAVYLCASSFSATSPLHFGNGTRLTVT.

V usage is TRBV5-6 and J usage is TRBJ2-3; D possibly corresponds to TRBD2 (6 bases). Trimming took off 2 bases at V and 4 bases at J, with 11 bases between the two ends. Germline CDR1 is SGHDT and CDR2 is YYEEEE. The CDR3 totals 14 residues. This CDR3 is CASSFELAADTQYF. As DNA, the CDR3 is TGTGCCAGCAGCTTTGAATTAGCGGCAGATACGCAGTATTTT.

The chain links TRBV2 to TRBJ1-4; no definite D call. Trimming removed 2 bases at V and 0 bases at J, with 4 bases between. This CDR3 is built from 14 residues. The germline V gene encodes CDR1 SNHLY and CDR2 FYNNEI. CDR3 bases: TGTGCCAGCAGTGAAAGGTCAACTAATGAAAAACTGTTTTTT. It codes for CASSERSTNEKLFF.

The chain uses TRBV28 and TRBJ1-2; TRBD1 aligns across 8 bases. The CDR3 consists of 13 residues. J lost 8 bases, V lost 5 bases, and 7 bases had no gene match. From germline, CDR1 is MDHEN and CDR2 SYDVKM. This CDR3 reads CASSPGQGRGYTF. The CDR3 nucleotides are TGTGCCAGCAGTCCCGGACAGGGTCGCGGCTACACCTTC.

J is TRBJ1-5 and V is TRBV19; 7 bases are shared with TRBD1. The germline V gene encodes CDR1 LNHDA and CDR2 SQIVND (reference sequence). The CDR3 totals 13 residues. V trimming: 8 bases; J trimming: 9 bases; junction bases outside the gene matches: 10. This chain's CDR3 is CASRQGRLLPQHF. As DNA, the CDR3 is TGTGCCAGTCGACAGGGACGGCTACTGCCCCAGCATTTT.

The chain employs TRBV7-9 and TRBJ2-7; no firm D call. Deletions cut 2 bases from V and 2 bases from J, with 7 bases between. Per germline, CDR1 SEHNR and CDR2 FQNEAQ (reference sequence). CDR3 length equals 13 residues. Here the CDR3 reads CASSLSGTYEQYF. The CDR3 DNA sequence: TGTGCCAGCAGCTTATCCGGAACCTACGAGCAGTACTTC.

The genes are TRBV5-6 and TRBJ2-1; TRBD1 matches 10 bases. The CDR3 is made up of 16 amino acids. The germline V gene encodes CDR1 SGHDT and CDR2 YYEEEE. After removal of 4 bases from V and 4 bases from J, the junction contained 8 bases not matched to a gene. The CDR3 loop reads CASSPRTGGGYNEQFF. The CDR3 DNA follows: TGTGCCAGCAGCCCTAGGACAGGGGGGGGATACAATGAGCAGTTCTTC.

This clone appeared a single time. The chain joins TRBV7-2 to TRBJ2-5, with D uncertain. The CDR3 covers 11 residues. V was cut by 5 bases and J by 1 base, with 2 bases left in between. The germline V gene encodes CDR1 SGHTA and CDR2 FQGNSA. Here the CDR3 DNA reads TGTGCCAGCAGCCCCCAAGAGACCCAGTACTTC. Its translation: CASSPQETQYF. Variable domain in full (rest from reference TRBV7-2 and TRBJ2-5): GAGVSQSPSNKVTEKGKDVELRCDPISGHTALYWYRQSLGQGLEFLIYFQGNSAPDKSGLPSDRFSAERTGGSVSTLTIQRTQQEDSAVYLCASSPQETQYFGPGTRLLVL.

V usage is TRBV30 and J usage is TRBJ2-7; D unresolved. The CDR3 is 11 amino acids. V lost 2 bases and J lost 5, with 7 bases in between. Germline assignment: CDR1 GTSNPN and CDR2 SVGIG (reference sequence). CDR3 loop: CAWSLRNEQYF. CDR3 bases: TGTGCCTGGAGTTTACGGAACGAGCAGTACTTC.

There are a few counts of this clone. V is TRBV19 and J is TRBJ1-1; 9 nucleotides match TRBD1. Germline V gene sequence: CDR1 LNHDA, CDR2 SQIVND (reference sequence). CDR3 size: 15 residues. The J segment lost 5 bases and the V segment lost 3 bases, leaving 7 bases of the junction unmatched. This CDR3 is CASSILGTGRTEAFF. CDR3 coding DNA: TGTGCCAGTAGTATCCTAGGGACAGGGAGAACTGAAGCTTTCTTT.

The J gene is TRBJ1-4, the V gene TRBV6-5; 8 nucleotides agree with TRBD1. From germline, CDR1 is MNHEY and CDR2 SVGAGI. Trimming took 11 bases from V and 5 from J; bases not matched to a gene: 7. This CDR3 has 13 residues. As DNA, the CDR3 is TGTGCCGTCCGACAGGGGACCAATGAAAAACTGTTTTTT. This sequence encodes CAVRQGTNEKLFF.

The genes are TRBV13 and TRBJ1-1; TRBD1 matches at 7 bases. Germline lookup yields CDR1 PRHDT and CDR2 FYEKMQ (reference sequence). V shed 10 bases and J 4 bases; nucleotides not matched to a gene: 3. The CDR3 loop spans 11 amino acids. The CDR3 reads CATNRGTEAFF. The CDR3 coding sequence is TGTGCCACGAACAGGGGCACTGAAGCTTTCTTT.

The rearrangement joins TRBV4-3 to TRBJ1-2; TRBD1 matches at 8 bases. J was trimmed by 4 bases and V by 0 bases; bases with no gene match: 4. Germline-derived CDR1 and CDR2 are LGHNA and YSLEER. CDR3 length: 15 residues. CDR3 loop: CASSQDLDRGYGYTF. In DNA form, the CDR3 reads TGCGCCAGCAGCCAAGATCTCGACAGGGGCTATGGCTACACCTTC.

The rearrangement joins TRBV5-6 to TRBJ2-4; D gene uncertain. This CDR3 has 11 amino acids. Per germline, CDR1 SGHDT and CDR2 YYEEEE. V lost 4 bases to trimming and J lost 5 bases, with 4 bases between them. The CDR3 DNA is TGTGCCAGCAGCCGAGAAAACATTCAGTACTTC. This translates into CASSRENIQYF.

This clone was found a few times. In nucleotides, the CDR3 is TGTGCCAGCAAAGAGAGGGGGAGCTATCAGCCCCAGCATTTT. It is translated as CASKERGSYQPQHF. The chain employs TRBV27 and TRBJ1-5, with D perhaps TRBD1 (6 bases). This CDR3 comprises 14 residues. Looked up from germline, CDR1 is MNHEY and CDR2 is SMNVEV (reference sequence). V lost 7 bases, J lost 5 bases, and 15 bases lay in between.

This chain connects TRBV5-4 to TRBJ1-6; no firm D call. V dropped 5 bases and J dropped 6 bases, with 15 bases sitting between them. The CDR3 totals 15 residues. Germline CDR1 is SGHNT and CDR2 is YYREEE (reference sequence). The CDR3 reads CASRPNSERNSPLHF. The CDR3 DNA sequence: TGTGCCAGCAGGCCTAACAGCGAACGTAATTCACCCCTCCACTTT.

The chain carries TRBV29-1 and TRBJ2-3; 12 nucleotides align to TRBD1. The CDR3 is 15 amino acids. J gave up 4 bases and V 6 bases, and 8 bases lay outside the gene matches. CDR1 and CDR2 (germline): SQVTM, ANQGSEA. Here the CDR3 DNA reads TGCAGCGTCGCCCGGGACAGGGGGCTAGCAGATACGCAGTATTTT. This encodes CSVARDRGLADTQYF.

The chain is built from TRBV4-1 and TRBJ2-7; 8 bases line up with TRBD1. The CDR3 is 16 residues long. The ends lost 0 bases at V and 1 base at J; junction bases unmatched: 5. Germline V gene sequence: CDR1 MGHRA, CDR2 YSYEKL. The CDR3, as DNA: TGCGCCAGCAGCCAAGATTCCAGGACAGGGTCCTACGAGCAGTACTTC. Translation: CASSQDSRTGSYEQYF.

V and J are TRBV18 and TRBJ1-6; 8 nucleotides agree with TRBD1. CDR1 KGHSH and CDR2 LQKENI come from the germline V gene. V lost 1 base to trimming and J lost 8 bases; unmatched junction nucleotides: 7. The CDR3 is 16 residues long. The CDR3 loop is CASSPLGQGPDSPLHF. In nucleotides, the CDR3 is TGTGCCAGCTCACCACTCGGACAGGGACCTGATTCACCCCTCCACTTT.

To note about this clone: A junction boundary mismatches the germline segment, possibly from a read error. The rearrangement joins TRBV25-1 to TRBJ1-1; D might be TRBD1 (5 bases). CDR1 and CDR2 from the germline V gene are MGHDK and SYGVNS. The CDR3 contains 13 residues. Here the CDR3 DNA reads TGTGCCAGCAGTGAAGCTCCCGGGACGGCCAGGAGCTTT. Translating gives CASSEAPGTARSF.